Sequencing of this TCR beta chain was carried out in a study of T-cell reconstitution after alpha-beta-depleted transplantation in children (TCRdb year 2016). Regarding the research as a whole: T-cell immune reconstitution after TCRalphabeta/CD19-depleted allogeneic hematopoietic cell transplantation in children was quantitatively tracked in the study by means of TCR repertoire profiling.

The CDR3 covers 17 residues, taking in both the cysteine and the phenylalanine. The sequence is cut down to CDR3 DNA, 51 bases in frame from base 1. For CDR1 and CDR2, the germline V gene (reference sequence) lists DFQATT and SNEGSKA. On this clonotype itself: There is no known antigen for this receptor. An end of the junction does not agree with germline; a read error may underlie this.

Libraries were prepared through PCR. For sequencing, an Illumina HiSeq 2500 was employed. Molecular barcoding was employed in the preparation of TCR libraries, with unique molecular identifiers being used to normalize TCRbeta repertoire quantification. TCRdb reran the public reads through fastp at Q25 and MiXCR, keeping productive beta chains. Here each entry gathers all rows of one CDR3 protein and keeps the most common genes and DNA. This sample gives hundreds of thousands of distinct CDR3 sequences in total; 16% of them show up just once. Clones ranked in the top ten supply approximately 1% of the sample.

The TCR originated in a human donor who donated a stem cell graft to a child with acute myeloid leukemia. In this chain, TRBV20-1 is recombined with TRBJ2-7, and TRBD2 aligns with 8 junction nucleotides. The sequencing here drew on PBMCs from the stem cell graft donor, taken from the stem cell graft. The DNA is as follows: TGCTGTGCTAGGGCAACCCAAGGCGGGGGGCACTCCTACGAGCAGTACTTC. Its product reads: CCARATQGGGHSYEQYF.